This T cell receptor (beta chain) was identified during a study of sequential checkpoint blockade in melanoma. Study as a whole: Randomization was 1:1 between first-line nivolumab→ipilimumab and ipilimumab→nivolumab. Both treatment sequences were followed by maintenance nivolumab. Study conclusions and caveats: About 30 times likelier clinical benefit followed increased tumor T-cell fraction and clonality.

Within the sample, this clone is medium-sized. The antigen is undetermined. Germline V gives CDR1 ENHRY, CDR2 SYGVKD. The CDR3 sequence is 17 residues long. Unmatched junction bases numbered 7, after V lost 0 bases and J lost 3 bases. Stated treatment: randomized to nivolumab then ipilimumab (arm A) or the reverse (arm B). None of the patients previously received DNA-damaging chemotherapy. The protocol was immunoSEQ multiplex PCR, while the TCRdb copy is restricted to in-frame clones and leaves out a portion. The data show under 15,000 clones, with roughly 24% seen just once and about 21% held by the top ten.

This sample comprised tumor tissue (inferred from file names), obtained from a patient given nivolumab and ipilimumab in sequence. This sequence was found in a human donor with melanoma. V and J are TRBV10-3 and TRBJ2-4, with 8 bases identical to TRBD2. This CDR3 is CAISESLGSGGKNIQYF. The CDR3 DNA reads TGTGCCATCAGTGAGTCCTTGGGGAGCGGGGGCAAAAACATTCAGTACTTC.